This T cell receptor (beta chain) was recovered during a study of T cell responses to AZD1222 COVID-19 vaccine. Details on this clone: Antigen: not known.

Study observations and caveats: Just a handful of AZD1222 recipients were seropositive at baseline. Spike was spanned by vaccine-associated CD4 TCRs, with dominance at 160-218 and 743-854. Donors, mostly white British, included more females; clonal diversity was possibly underestimated.

This CDR3 has 13 residues. CDR1 LGHDT and CDR2 YNNKEL come from the germline V gene (reference sequence). Trimming removed 11 bases at V and 0 bases at J, with 10 bases between. Clones were sequenced by immunoSEQ multiplex PCR, and TCRdb holds only the in-frame ones, with some missing. Of 91,000 or so clones in the sample, roughly 92% were seen once. The TCR originated in an adult who received the AZD1222 COVID-19 vaccine. The sequenced sample was peripheral blood, obtained 28 days after the second AZD1222 dose. This chain joins TRBV3-1 (or the pseudogene TRBV3-2) and TRBJ1-4; D is unclear. The CDR3: CACNDATNEKLFF. In DNA form, the CDR3 reads TGTGCCTGCAATGACGCAACTAATGAAAAACTGTTTTTT.